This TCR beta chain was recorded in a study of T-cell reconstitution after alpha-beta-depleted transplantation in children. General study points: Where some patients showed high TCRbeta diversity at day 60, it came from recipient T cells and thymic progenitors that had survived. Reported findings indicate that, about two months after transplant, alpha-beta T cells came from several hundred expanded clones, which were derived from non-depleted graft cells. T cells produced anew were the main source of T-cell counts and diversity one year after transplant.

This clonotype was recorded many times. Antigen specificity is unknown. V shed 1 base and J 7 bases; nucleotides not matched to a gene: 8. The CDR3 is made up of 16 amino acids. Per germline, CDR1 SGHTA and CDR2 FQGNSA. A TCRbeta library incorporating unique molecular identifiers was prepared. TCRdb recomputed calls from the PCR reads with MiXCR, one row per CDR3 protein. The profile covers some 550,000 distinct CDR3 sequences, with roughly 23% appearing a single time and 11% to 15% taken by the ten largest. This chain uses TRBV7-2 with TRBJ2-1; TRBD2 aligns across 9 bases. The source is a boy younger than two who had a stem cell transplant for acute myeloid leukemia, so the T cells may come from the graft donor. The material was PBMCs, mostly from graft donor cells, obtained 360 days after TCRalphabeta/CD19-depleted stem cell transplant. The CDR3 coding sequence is TGTGCCAGCAGCTTAGGAAGCGGGGGGTCAGTTAATGAGCAGTTCTTC. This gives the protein CASSLGSGGSVNEQFF. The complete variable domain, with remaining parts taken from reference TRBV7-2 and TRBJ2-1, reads GAGVSQSPSNKVTEKGKDVELRCDPISGHTALYWYRQSLGQGLEFLIYFQGNSAPDKSGLPSDRFSAERTGGSVSTLTIQRTQQEDSAVYLCASSLGSGGSVNEQFFGPGTRLTVL.